A selection of T cell receptor beta chains follows, all from one sample in a study of CD8+ T cells in alopecia areata. Repertoires were generated with immunoSEQ multiplex PCR, while TCRdb's copy carries only in-frame clones and drops some. This table has some 150,000 clones, about 88% appearing once. The source was CD8+ T cells sorted from blood, collected at week 4, from a patient treated with tofacitinib. Receptors were obtained from a human donor with alopecia areata. Each CDR3 is given with its conserved first and last residue. Fields, in order: J gene, V gene, clone size, D gene, CDR3 DNA, CDR3 protein. A D gene is named only where the DNA matches it firmly. Clone size is stated in some rows and not others, as once, few, many or a class when expanded.

j_call: TRBJ2-5; v_call: TRBV11-2; clone_size: few; d_call: TRBD1; cdr3_nt: TGTGCCAGCAGCTTACAGGGACAGCCGGAGACCCAGTACTTC; cdr3_aa: CASSLQGQPETQYF
j_call: TRBJ2-5; v_call: TRBV6-5; clone_size: -; d_call: TRBD1; cdr3_nt: TGTGCCTCCTCAGGGGGCGAAGAGACCCAGTACTTC; cdr3_aa: CASSGGEETQYF
j_call: TRBJ2-5; v_call: TRBV6-5; clone_size: -; d_call: -; cdr3_nt: TGTGCCAGCAGTGAGGACAGCAGGACCCAGTACTTC; cdr3_aa: CASSEDSRTQYF
j_call: TRBJ2-1; v_call: TRBV4-1; clone_size: -; d_call: -; cdr3_nt: TGCGCCAGCAGCCACCCCGGGCTGGATGAGCAGTTCTTC; cdr3_aa: CASSHPGLDEQFF
j_call: TRBJ2-1; v_call: TRBV29-1; clone_size: -; d_call: -; cdr3_nt: TGCAGCGTTGTACCTAATGCCTACAATGAGCAGTTCTTC; cdr3_aa: CSVVPNAYNEQFF
j_call: TRBJ2-2; v_call: TRBV27; clone_size: -; d_call: TRBD1; cdr3_nt: TGTGCCAGCAACCGACAGGGAGAATACACCGGGGAGCTGTTTTTT; cdr3_aa: CASNRQGEYTGELFF
j_call: TRBJ2-5; v_call: TRBV27; clone_size: -; d_call: -; cdr3_nt: TGTGCCAGCAGTCCGACTGCTTACCAAGAGACCCAGTACTTC; cdr3_aa: CASSPTAYQETQYF
j_call: TRBJ2-7; v_call: TRBV30; clone_size: -; d_call: -; cdr3_nt: TGTGCCTGGCAGAGTGAAGGCTCCTACGAGCAGTACTTC; cdr3_aa: CAWQSEGSYEQYF
j_call: TRBJ2-1; v_call: TRBV29-1; clone_size: -; d_call: TRBD2; cdr3_nt: TGCAGCGTTGACGACGACGACGTCCTAGCGGGAAATCTTGGTGAGCAGTTCTTC; cdr3_aa: CSVDDDDVLAGNLGEQFF
j_call: TRBJ2-5; v_call: TRBV6-6; clone_size: once; d_call: TRBD2; cdr3_nt: TGTGCCAGCAGTTACTCTGCGGGAGTAACAGAGACCCAGTACTTC; cdr3_aa: CASSYSAGVTETQYF
j_call: TRBJ2-7; v_call: TRBV27; clone_size: once; d_call: -; cdr3_nt: TGTGCCAGCAGTCCCCTCGGGGGCTGGTACGAGCAGTACTTC; cdr3_aa: CASSPLGGWYEQYF
j_call: TRBJ2-6; v_call: TRBV29-1; clone_size: -; d_call: -; cdr3_nt: TGCAGCGTTGAAAATTGGGAATCCGGGGCCAACGTCCTGACTTTC; cdr3_aa: CSVENWESGANVLTF
j_call: TRBJ2-3; v_call: TRBV25-1; clone_size: -; d_call: TRBD1; cdr3_nt: TGTGCCAGCAGTGAACAGGGGGCGATAGATACGCAGTATTTT; cdr3_aa: CASSEQGAIDTQYF
j_call: TRBJ2-7; v_call: TRBV2; clone_size: -; d_call: TRBD1; cdr3_nt: TGTGCCAGCAGTGATAGGACAGGGGTCTCCTACGAGCAGTACTTC; cdr3_aa: CASSDRTGVSYEQYF
j_call: TRBJ2-7; v_call: TRBV7-8; clone_size: few; d_call: TRBD1; cdr3_nt: TGTGCCAGCAGCTTTGCCGGGACAGGGTTTTATTTC; cdr3_aa: CASSFAGTGFYF
j_call: TRBJ1-5; v_call: TRBV2; clone_size: once; d_call: -; cdr3_nt: TGTGCCAGCAGCGAAGGAGTCCAACCAGATCAGCCCCAGCATTTT; cdr3_aa: CASSEGVQPDQPQHF
j_call: TRBJ2-7; v_call: TRBV5-6; clone_size: -; d_call: TRBD2; cdr3_nt: TGTGCCAGCAGCGCGGGACTAGCTGACGAGCAGTACTTC; cdr3_aa: CASSAGLADEQYF
j_call: TRBJ1-2; v_call: TRBV5-6; clone_size: -; d_call: TRBD1; cdr3_nt: TGTGCCAGCAAGAGGTTTGGCGGGGGACAGTACTATGGCTACACCTTC; cdr3_aa: CASKRFGGGQYYGYTF
j_call: TRBJ1-2; v_call: TRBV29-1; clone_size: -; d_call: -; cdr3_nt: TGCAGCGTTGATATGAATGAGATAGGGCAGGGCTACACCTTC; cdr3_aa: CSVDMNEIGQGYTF
j_call: TRBJ2-7; v_call: TRBV7-2; clone_size: -; d_call: -; cdr3_nt: TGTGCCAGCAGCTCGTGGGGTTCCGAGCAGTACTTC; cdr3_aa: CASSSWGSEQYF
j_call: TRBJ1-4; v_call: TRBV29-1; clone_size: -; d_call: -; cdr3_nt: TGCAGCGTTGAATCGGAGGAAAAACTGTTTTTT; cdr3_aa: CSVESEEKLFF
j_call: TRBJ2-7; v_call: TRBV10-3; clone_size: -; d_call: TRBD2; cdr3_nt: TGTGCCAGCAGTGAATCTAGCGGGGGGGCCTACGAGCAGTACTTC; cdr3_aa: CASSESSGGAYEQYF
j_call: TRBJ1-1; v_call: TRBV7-3; clone_size: -; d_call: -; cdr3_nt: TGTGCCAGCAGCTTAGAGGTGACACCGAACACTGAAGCTTTCTTT; cdr3_aa: CASSLEVTPNTEAFF
j_call: TRBJ1-2; v_call: TRBV29-1; clone_size: once; d_call: -; cdr3_nt: TGCAGCGTTGAAGATACGGGTCGTGGGGATGGCTACACCTTC; cdr3_aa: CSVEDTGRGDGYTF
j_call: TRBJ2-1; v_call: TRBV5-1; clone_size: -; d_call: -; cdr3_nt: TGCGCCAGCTGGGCCAAAACAAGCGTCGACAATGAGCAGTTCTTC; cdr3_aa: CASWAKTSVDNEQFF
j_call: TRBJ1-2; v_call: TRBV29-1; clone_size: -; d_call: -; cdr3_nt: TGCAGCGTTGAAGCGGGGGATGAGGGCTACACCTTC; cdr3_aa: CSVEAGDEGYTF
j_call: TRBJ1-2; v_call: TRBV29-1; clone_size: -; d_call: -; cdr3_nt: TGCAGCGTTGAAACTCGGGGGTCCTATGGCTACACCTTC; cdr3_aa: CSVETRGSYGYTF
j_call: TRBJ2-7; v_call: TRBV5-4; clone_size: -; d_call: -; cdr3_nt: TGTGCCAGCCGCAGGGGTGGCAACGAGCAGTACTTC; cdr3_aa: CASRRGGNEQYF
j_call: TRBJ2-2; v_call: TRBV4-1; clone_size: -; d_call: -; cdr3_nt: TGCGCCAGCGGGTGGGGCGGAGAGAACACCGGGGAGCTGTTTTTT; cdr3_aa: CASGWGGENTGELFF
j_call: TRBJ1-2; v_call: TRBV5-8; clone_size: -; d_call: -; cdr3_nt: TGTGCCAGCAGCTCCGCCACCACCTATGGCTACACCTTC; cdr3_aa: CASSSATTYGYTF
j_call: TRBJ2-3; v_call: TRBV4-1; clone_size: -; d_call: TRBD1; cdr3_nt: TGCGCCAGCAGTCCACAGGGGGCGCAGGGCACAGATACGCAGTATTTT; cdr3_aa: CASSPQGAQGTDTQYF
j_call: TRBJ2-7; v_call: TRBV29-1; clone_size: -; d_call: TRBD1; cdr3_nt: TGCAGCGTTGAAGTCCTTAGGGACAGCACCTACGAGCAGTACTTC; cdr3_aa: CSVEVLRDSTYEQYF
j_call: TRBJ2-7; v_call: TRBV5-6; clone_size: -; d_call: TRBD1; cdr3_nt: TGTGCCAGCAGCTCAGCGAGGACAGGGCACGAGCAGTACTTC; cdr3_aa: CASSSARTGHEQYF
j_call: TRBJ1-2; v_call: TRBV4-1; clone_size: -; d_call: -; cdr3_nt: TGCGCCAGCAGCCATCTCGACGACCCCTATGGCTACACCTTC; cdr3_aa: CASSHLDDPYGYTF
j_call: TRBJ2-3; v_call: TRBV7-3; clone_size: -; d_call: -; cdr3_nt: TGTGCCAGCAGCTTCCACCTCGAGACAGGAGTAACGACAGATACGCAGTATTTT; cdr3_aa: CASSFHLETGVTTDTQYF
j_call: TRBJ2-7; v_call: TRBV5-1; clone_size: -; d_call: TRBD1; cdr3_nt: TGCGCCAGCAGTTGGTCAGGGACAGAATCCTCCTACGAGCAGTACTTC; cdr3_aa: CASSWSGTESSYEQYF
j_call: TRBJ1-2; v_call: TRBV5-1; clone_size: -; d_call: TRBD1; cdr3_nt: TGCGCCAGCAACTTGTGGACAGGGGATGACTATGGCTACACCTTC; cdr3_aa: CASNLWTGDDYGYTF
j_call: TRBJ1-2; v_call: TRBV27; clone_size: -; d_call: TRBD1; cdr3_nt: TGTGCCAGCAGTAGGCCAGGGGGCGGGCATGGCTACACCTTC; cdr3_aa: CASSRPGGGHGYTF
j_call: TRBJ2-7; v_call: TRBV4-1; clone_size: -; d_call: -; cdr3_nt: TGCGCCAGCAGCCACTCGGGGTCGTACGAGCAGTACTTC; cdr3_aa: CASSHSGSYEQYF
j_call: TRBJ2-5; v_call: TRBV6-5; clone_size: -; d_call: -; cdr3_nt: TGTGCCAGCAGCCGGTCCGGACAAGAGACCCAGTACTTC; cdr3_aa: CASSRSGQETQYF
j_call: TRBJ2-1; v_call: TRBV19; clone_size: few; d_call: -; cdr3_nt: TGTGCCAGTAGTGAGGTCGCGGGGACCGGTTCCTACAATGAGCAGTTCTTC; cdr3_aa: CASSEVAGTGSYNEQFF
j_call: TRBJ2-4; v_call: TRBV5-1; clone_size: -; d_call: TRBD2; cdr3_nt: TGCGCCAGCAGTGAGACTAGCGGGACGCTAGCCAAAAACATTCAGTACTTC; cdr3_aa: CASSETSGTLAKNIQYF
j_call: TRBJ1-1; v_call: TRBV30; clone_size: -; d_call: -; cdr3_nt: TGTGCCTGGAGGCAAGGGAACACTGAAGCTTTCTTT; cdr3_aa: CAWRQGNTEAFF
j_call: TRBJ2-5; v_call: TRBV11-2; clone_size: -; d_call: -; cdr3_nt: TGTGCCAGCAGCTCCCGAACCCCGGAGCCCCAAGAGACCCAGTACTTC; cdr3_aa: CASSSRTPEPQETQYF
j_call: TRBJ2-1; v_call: TRBV4-1; clone_size: once; d_call: -; cdr3_nt: TGCGCCAGCAGCTCGGACCCGGTGCACAATGAGCAGTTCTTC; cdr3_aa: CASSSDPVHNEQFF
j_call: TRBJ1-6; v_call: TRBV11-2; clone_size: -; d_call: TRBD1; cdr3_nt: TGTGCCAGCAGCTCCGGACAGGTCCCCACATATGATAATTCACCCCTCCACTTT; cdr3_aa: CASSSGQVPTYDNSPLHF
j_call: TRBJ2-3; v_call: TRBV11-2; clone_size: -; d_call: TRBD1; cdr3_nt: TGTGCCAGCAGCGAAGGGACAGCACCTAGCACAGATACGCAGTATTTT; cdr3_aa: CASSEGTAPSTDTQYF
j_call: TRBJ2-3; v_call: TRBV5-6; clone_size: -; d_call: -; cdr3_nt: TGTGCCAGCAGCTCGGTCCCCGGGACCGCCACAGATACGCAGTATTTT; cdr3_aa: CASSSVPGTATDTQYF
j_call: TRBJ2-7; v_call: TRBV7-9; clone_size: -; d_call: -; cdr3_nt: TGTGCCAGCAGCCACCCGGGGAACTCCTACGAGCAGTACTTC; cdr3_aa: CASSHPGNSYEQYF
j_call: TRBJ2-7; v_call: TRBV6-6; clone_size: -; d_call: -; cdr3_nt: TGTGCCAGCAGTTCGACTGAAATCTCCTACGAGCAGTACTTC; cdr3_aa: CASSSTEISYEQYF
j_call: TRBJ2-7; v_call: TRBV5-4; clone_size: -; d_call: -; cdr3_nt: TGTGCCAGCAGCTTTTTGGGGGGCGACGAGCAGTACTTC; cdr3_aa: CASSFLGGDEQYF
j_call: TRBJ2-7; v_call: TRBV7-9; clone_size: -; d_call: TRBD1; cdr3_nt: TGTGCCAGCAGCCAGGGGGCCCGGGCCTACGAGCAGTACTTC; cdr3_aa: CASSQGARAYEQYF
j_call: TRBJ2-2; v_call: TRBV7-9; clone_size: -; d_call: -; cdr3_nt: TGTGCCAGCAGCTCCCGGGCGACCGGGGAGCTGTTTTTT; cdr3_aa: CASSSRATGELFF
j_call: TRBJ2-5; v_call: TRBV7-6; clone_size: -; d_call: -; cdr3_nt: TGTGCCAGCAGCCTGGAGACCCAGTACTTC; cdr3_aa: CASSLETQYF